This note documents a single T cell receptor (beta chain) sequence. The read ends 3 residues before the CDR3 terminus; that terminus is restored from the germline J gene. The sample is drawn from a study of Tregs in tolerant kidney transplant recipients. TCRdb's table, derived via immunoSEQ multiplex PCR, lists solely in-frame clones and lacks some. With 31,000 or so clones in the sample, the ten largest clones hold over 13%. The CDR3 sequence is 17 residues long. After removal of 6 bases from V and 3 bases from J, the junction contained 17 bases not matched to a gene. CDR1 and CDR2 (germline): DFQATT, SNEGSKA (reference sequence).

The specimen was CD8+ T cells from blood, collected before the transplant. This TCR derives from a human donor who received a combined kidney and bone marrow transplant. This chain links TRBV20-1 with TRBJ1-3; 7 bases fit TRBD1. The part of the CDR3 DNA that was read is TGCAGTGCCCGAGATGGGCGACAGGGCTTCGATGGAAACACC. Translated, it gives CSARDGRQGFDGNT. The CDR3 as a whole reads CSARDGRQGFDGNTIYF.